These 11 T cell receptor beta chains were sequenced from one sample in a study of early T cells in non-severe SARS-CoV-2 infection. One entry per CDR3 protein, called by TCRdb with MiXCR from the 5' RACE reads. The repertoire holds tens of thousands of distinct CDR3 sequences, with approximately 12% as singletons. The material was whole blood, obtained at baseline. Every receptor here comes from an adult who was a healthcare worker with PCR-confirmed SARS-CoV-2 infection or an uninfected control (not recorded which).

Ten or more counts support this clonotype. The rearrangement links TRBV29-1 to TRBJ2-5; 9 bases are shared with TRBD2. Germline CDR1 is SQVTM and CDR2 is ANQGSEA. The CDR3 consists of 14 residues. The V and J ends lost 6 bases and 4 bases, in that order; junction bases with no gene match: 9. The CDR3 nucleotides are TGCAGCGTATCTTTTAGCGGGAGAGGAGAGACCCAGTACTTC. Translation gives CSVSFSGRGETQYF. Drawing the rest from reference TRBV29-1 and TRBJ2-5, the complete variable domain is SAVISQKPSRDICQRGTSLTIQCQVDSQVTMMFWYRQQPGQSLTLIATANQGSEATYESGFVIDKFPISRPNLTFSTLTVSNMSPEDSSIYLCSVSFSGRGETQYFGPGTRLLVL.

This clonotype was counted a few times. The chain employs TRBV10-1 and TRBJ2-5; 14 bases are a match to TRBD2. After removal of 3 bases from V and 4 bases from J, the junction contained 4 bases not matched to a gene. CDR1 is WNHNN, CDR2 SYGVQD, per germline (reference sequence). The CDR3 runs 16 residues. The DNA of the CDR3 is TGCGCCAGCAGTGATCCGACTAGCGGGAGGGCAGAGACCCAGTACTTC. It codes for CASSDPTSGRAETQYF.

The DNA of the CDR3 is TGTGCCAGCAGTGCAGCTCTCTACGAGCAGTACTTC. It specifies CASSAALYEQYF. V is TRBV2 and J is TRBJ2-7; D is unresolved. V was shortened by 4 bases and J by 3 bases, with 7 bases between the two germline ends. Looked up from germline, CDR1 is SNHLY and CDR2 is FYNNEI. The length of the CDR3 is 12 residues.

This clonotype came up many times. V is TRBV4-2 and J is TRBJ2-3; a weak D match, TRBD2 (5 bases). Germline loops: CDR1 LGHNA, CDR2 YNFKEQ. This CDR3 region has 14 residues. Trimming stripped 5 bases from V and 3 bases from J, with 12 bases between. DNA of the CDR3: TGTGCCAGCAGCTCAGTGGGAGCAACAGATACGCAGTATTTT. This codes for CASSSVGATDTQYF.

The sample holds many counts of this clonotype. The rearrangement links TRBV5-1 to TRBJ2-7; no clear D gene. The CDR3 runs to 14 residues. Looked up from germline, CDR1 is SGHRS and CDR2 is YFSETQ. V was clipped by 1 base and J by 0 bases, with 8 bases between them. In DNA form, the CDR3 reads TGCGCCAGCAGCTTGCGGCTCCACTCCTACGAGCAGTACTTC. As protein: CASSLRLHSYEQYF.

The V call is TRBV2, the J call TRBJ2-2; D ambiguous. The CDR3 consists of 14 residues. CDR1 SNHLY and CDR2 FYNNEI come from the germline V gene. V lost 6 bases and J 3 bases, leaving 11 bases between the germline ends. Here the CDR3 DNA reads TGTGCCAGCAGGGTGGTCATGGACACCGGGGAGCTGTTTTTT. It translates to CASRVVMDTGELFF.

This clonotype was picked up a small number of times. The chain uses TRBV20-1 and TRBJ2-7; D unresolved. The germline gives CDR1 DFQATT, CDR2 SNEGSKA (reference sequence). The CDR3 runs to 14 residues. V was cut by 3 bases and J by 3 bases, with 15 bases left in between. The CDR3 sequence is CSASYGISHYEQYF. The CDR3 DNA sequence: TGCAGTGCTAGTTACGGAATATCCCACTACGAGCAGTACTTC.

This clonotype was detected only a few times. J is TRBJ2-7 and V is TRBV20-1; D unclear. In germline, CDR1 is DFQATT, CDR2 SNEGSKA (reference sequence). The CDR3 extends over 15 amino acids. The ends were cut back, 0 bases at V and 4 bases at J, with 16 bases in the middle. CDR3 sequence: CSARDPPGRPYEQYF. For the CDR3, the DNA is TGCAGTGCTAGAGACCCCCCCGGTCGGCCGTACGAGCAGTACTTC.

The table lists this clonotype with a few counts. The V call is TRBV6-5, the J call TRBJ2-7; 10 bases are shared with TRBD2. The ends lost 5 bases at V and 5 bases at J; junction bases unmatched: 18. The CDR3 contains 18 residues. Germline V gene data show CDR1 as MNHEY and CDR2 as SVGAGI. Here the CDR3 reads CASSPLPQRASGSNEQYF. CDR3 DNA sequence: TGTGCCAGCAGTCCCCTCCCACAAAGGGCTAGCGGGAGTAACGAGCAGTACTTC.

At least ten counts were recorded for this clonotype. DNA for the CDR3: TGTGCCAGCAGTTACCCCTACGAGCAGTACTTC. As protein: CASSYPYEQYF. The rearrangement joins TRBV6-2 or TRBV6-3 to TRBJ2-7, with unresolved D. This CDR3 is 11 amino acids long. CDR1 and CDR2 from the germline V gene are MNHEY and SVGEGT. The V gene lost 2 bases and the J gene lost 2 bases, with 1 base spanning the gap.

This chain uses TRBV6-1 with TRBJ2-5; D ambiguous. The CDR3 is 13 residues long. Trimming took 6 bases from V and 0 from J, leaving 8 bases between them. Germline V lookup: CDR1 MNHNS, CDR2 SASEGT. The CDR3 loop reads CASSFRNQETQYF. CDR3 nucleotides: TGTGCCAGCAGCTTCCGGAACCAAGAGACCCAGTACTTC.